The 13 T cell receptor beta chains listed next were all sequenced from one sample in a study of CD8 T cells in ankylosing spondylitis. TCRdb itself ran the 5' RACE reads through MiXCR, one entry per CDR3 protein. The table has over 450,000 distinct CDR3 sequences, about 12% seen once; the top ten hold 6.8%. Study-level findings and limits: One TCR beta motif, made up of roughly 8 highly homologous variants, appeared characteristic of ankylosing spondylitis blood.

No cognate antigen is known for these TCRs. Sequencing was done on a sample of blood, either unsorted or a sorted T cell fraction (not recorded which). These receptor sequences come from a male donor with ankylosing spondylitis.

The rearrangement links TRBV20-1 to TRBJ1-3; D is undetermined. The CDR3 has 15 residues. Trimming pared 6 bases from V and 0 bases from J, leaving 15 bases between. Germline V gene data show CDR1 as DFQATT and CDR2 as SNEGSKA (reference sequence). The CDR3 nucleotides read TGCAGTGCCCCGGCTATCCAGAGCTCTGGAAACACCATATATTTT. It translates to CSAPAIQSSGNTIYF.

The V gene is TRBV20-1, the J gene TRBJ2-7; a weak D match, TRBD2 (6 bases). V lost 1 base to trimming and J lost 7 bases, with 14 bases between them. Germline CDR1 and CDR2: DFQATT and SNEGSKA (reference sequence). This CDR3 has 13 residues. This CDR3 reads CSARVPGVREQYF. The DNA for the CDR3 is TGCAGTGCTAGAGTCCCGGGAGTACGGGAGCAGTACTTC.

This clonotype was observed a few times. The genes are TRBV28 and TRBJ2-5; 9 nucleotides match TRBD1. The CDR3 has 16 amino acids. Germline CDR1 is MDHEN and CDR2 is SYDVKM. V lost 4 bases, J lost 0 bases, and 6 bases stayed unmatched. CDR3 amino acids: CASSSTDRGNQETQYF. For the CDR3, the DNA is TGTGCCAGCAGTTCAACTGACAGGGGGAACCAAGAGACCCAGTACTTC.

The sample holds many counts of this clonotype. The CDR3 here is CASSLAGHHEQYV. Written as DNA, the CDR3 is TGTGCCAGCAGCTTGGCAGGGCACCACGAGCAGTACGTC. The V call is TRBV7-9, the J call TRBJ2-7; a weak D match, TRBD1 (5 bases). The CDR3 spans 13 residues. In germline, CDR1 is SEHNR, CDR2 FQNEAQ (reference sequence). Trimming shortened V by 3 bases and J by 5 bases, and 11 bases separated the two germline ends.

The chain recombines TRBV6-4 with TRBJ2-1, with 11 bases that match TRBD2. Germline V CDR1 and CDR2: MRHNA, SNTAGT. V was clipped by 5 bases and J by 15 bases; unmatched bases: 6. The CDR3 is 12 residues long. The DNA of the CDR3 is TGTGCCAGCAGTTTAGCGGGAGGGCCTTTGTTCTTC. Its translation is CASSLAGGPLFF.

The chain carries TRBV6-5 and TRBJ2-7; 8 bases agree with TRBD2. The CDR3 covers 14 residues. V shed 2 bases, J shed 6 bases, and the junction held 6 bases outside the gene matches. Germline loops: CDR1 MNHEY, CDR2 SVGAGI. CDR3 bases: TGTGCCAGCAGTTACGCCACTGCGGGGGGCGAGCAGTACTTC. Translating gives CASSYATAGGEQYF.

V is TRBV7-8 and J is TRBJ2-5; perhaps TRBD2 as D (6 bases). With 1 base removed from V and 4 bases from J, the gap between germline ends came to 13 bases. Germline V gene data show CDR1 as SGHVS and CDR2 as FQNEAQ. The CDR3 runs 15 residues. CDR3 sequence (DNA): TGTGCCAGCAGCTTAGGGGACGGGAGAGGAGAGACCCAGTACTTC. Its protein is CASSLGDGRGETQYF.

In this sample, this clonotype turned up a few times. V usage is TRBV5-1 and J usage is TRBJ1-5; tentative D call: TRBD1 (5 bases). The CDR3 sequence is 15 residues long. V was pared by 4 bases and J by 6 bases, with 17 bases between. Per the germline V gene, CDR1 is SGHRS and CDR2 is YFSETQ. CDR3 residues: CASSLQGHQGQPQHF. CDR3 DNA: TGCGCCAGCAGCCTGCAGGGCCACCAGGGTCAGCCCCAGCATTTT.

The chain links TRBV19 to TRBJ1-1; no clear D. Trimming removed 5 bases from V and 5 bases from J, with 9 bases in between. From germline, CDR1 is LNHDA and CDR2 SQIVND (reference sequence). This CDR3 is 12 amino acids long. Here the CDR3 reads CASSPGLTEAFF. CDR3 nucleotide sequence: TGTGCCAGTAGTCCGGGGTTGACTGAAGCTTTCTTT.

The rearrangement uses TRBV6-5 and TRBJ2-7; TRBD1 matches 8 bases. This CDR3 has 19 residues. Germline V gives CDR1 MNHEY, CDR2 SVGAGI. V was clipped by 2 bases and J by 5 bases; unmatched bases: 20. CDR3 region: CASSYVDRGTEVMENEQYV. The CDR3 bases are TGTGCCAGCAGTTACGTCGACAGGGGCACCGAGGTGATGGAGAACGAGCAGTACGTC.

The sample holds many counts of this clonotype. V usage is TRBV20-1 and J usage is TRBJ2-3, with 8 nucleotides matching TRBD2. Per the germline V gene, CDR1 is DFQATT and CDR2 is SNEGSKA (reference sequence). The CDR3 covers 12 residues. With 6 bases clipped from V and 4 bases from J, the junction kept 3 bases outside the gene matches. CDR3: CSASGGSDTQYF. For the CDR3, the DNA is TGCAGTGCCTCGGGAGGGTCAGATACGCAGTATTTT.

Many counts were recorded for this clonotype. V gene TRBV9 combines with J gene TRBJ2-3; D ambiguous. The germline V gene encodes CDR1 SGDLS and CDR2 YYNGEE. V was pared by 0 bases and J by 0 bases, with 14 bases between. The CDR3 totals 17 residues. As DNA, the CDR3 is TGTGCCAGCAGCGTAGATTTCCGGGTCCTTAGCACAGATACGCAGTATTTT. Translated: CASSVDFRVLSTDTQYF.

This clonotype was seen more than once but under ten times. The rearrangement uses TRBV5-1 and TRBJ2-4, with D possibly being TRBD1 (6 bases). The V gene lost 4 bases and the J gene lost 0 bases, with 17 bases spanning the gap. The germline gives CDR1 SGHRS, CDR2 YFSETQ. This CDR3 is 17 amino acids long. CDR3 protein: CASSLGQGTLAKNIQYF. The CDR3 DNA sequence: TGCGCCAGCAGCCTCGGGCAGGGGACGCTAGCCAAAAACATTCAGTACTTC.